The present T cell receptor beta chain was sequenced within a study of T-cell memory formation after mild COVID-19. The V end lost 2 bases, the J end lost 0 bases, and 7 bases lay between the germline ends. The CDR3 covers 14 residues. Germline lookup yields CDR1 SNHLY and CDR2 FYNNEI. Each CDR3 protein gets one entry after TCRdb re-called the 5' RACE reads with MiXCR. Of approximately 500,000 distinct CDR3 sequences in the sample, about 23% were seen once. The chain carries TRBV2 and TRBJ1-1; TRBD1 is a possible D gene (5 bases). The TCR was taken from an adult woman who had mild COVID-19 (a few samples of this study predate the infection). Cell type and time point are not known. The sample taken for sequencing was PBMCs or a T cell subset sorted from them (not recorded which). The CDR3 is CASSEQGMNTEAFF. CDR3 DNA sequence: TGTGCCAGCAGTGAACAGGGAATGAACACTGAAGCTTTCTTT.